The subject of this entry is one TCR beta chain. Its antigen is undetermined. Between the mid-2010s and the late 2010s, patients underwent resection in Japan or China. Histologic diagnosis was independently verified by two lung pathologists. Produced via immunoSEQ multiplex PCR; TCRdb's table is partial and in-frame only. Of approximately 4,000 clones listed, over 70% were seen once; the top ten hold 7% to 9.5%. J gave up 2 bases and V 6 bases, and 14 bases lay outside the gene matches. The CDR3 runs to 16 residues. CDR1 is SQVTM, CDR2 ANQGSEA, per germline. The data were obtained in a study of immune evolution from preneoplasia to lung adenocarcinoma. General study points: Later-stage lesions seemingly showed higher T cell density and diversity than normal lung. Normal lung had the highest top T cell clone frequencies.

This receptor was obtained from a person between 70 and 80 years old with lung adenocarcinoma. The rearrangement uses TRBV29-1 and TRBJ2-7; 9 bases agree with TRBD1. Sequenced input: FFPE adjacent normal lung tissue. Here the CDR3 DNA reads TGCAGCGTGCGTGGGACCGGGACAGGGATCCCCTACGAGCAGTACTTC. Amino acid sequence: CSVRGTGTGIPYEQYF.